This TCR beta chain was recorded in a study of quantifying T cell responses using KT2 cells. Background on the study: RNA was reverse transcribed with TCR alpha and beta constant-region primers.

The junction had 9 bases not matched to a gene; V was cut back by 6 bases and J by 2 bases. Germline assignment: CDR1 LNHDA and CDR2 SQIVND (reference sequence). The CDR3 runs to 15 residues. This clonotype was observed a few times. An oligo carrying a UMI was ligated to the cDNA 3' end. The first PCR ran 4 to 5 cycles with an equimolar RC1.1 and RC1.2 beta primer mix. TCRdb reanalysed the UMI-ligation and nested PCR reads using MiXCR and keeps one entry per CDR3 protein. The sample consists of fewer than 40,000 distinct CDR3 sequences, approximately 7% of them appearing once. The receptor comes from a human donor. The sequencing sample was made of PBMCs spiked with cells of the T cell clone KT2. The chain uses TRBV19 and TRBJ1-2; TRBD1 matches at 7 bases. CDR3 sequence: CASRQTGQPNYGYTF. Here the CDR3 DNA reads TGTGCCAGTAGACAAACGGGACAGCCGAACTATGGCTACACCTTC.